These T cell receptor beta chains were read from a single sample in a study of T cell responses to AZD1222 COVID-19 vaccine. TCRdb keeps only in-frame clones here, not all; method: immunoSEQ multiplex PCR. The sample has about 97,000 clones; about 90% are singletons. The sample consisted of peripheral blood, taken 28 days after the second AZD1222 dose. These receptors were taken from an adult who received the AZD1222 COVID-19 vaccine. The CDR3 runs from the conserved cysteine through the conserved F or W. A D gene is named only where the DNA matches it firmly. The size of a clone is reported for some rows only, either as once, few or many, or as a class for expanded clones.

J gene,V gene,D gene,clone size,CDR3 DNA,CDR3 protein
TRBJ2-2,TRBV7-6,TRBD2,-,TGTGCCAGCAGCCCTCAGGCGGGGGCGAACACCGGGGAGCTGTTTTTT,CASSPQAGANTGELFF
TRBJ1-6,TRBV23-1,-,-,TGCGCCAGCAGTCATGACGGGTCACCCCTCCACTTT,CASSHDGSPLHF
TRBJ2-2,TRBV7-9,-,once,TGTGCCAGCAGACAGGGAAGCACCGGGGAGCTGTTTTTT,CASRQGSTGELFF
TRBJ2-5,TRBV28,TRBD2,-,TGTGCCAGTAGACTAGCGGGAGGTCAAGAGACCCAGTACTTC,CASRLAGGQETQYF
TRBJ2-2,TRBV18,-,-,TGTGCCAGCTCACCACGTCCAGGGGATCGGGCTGGGACCGGGGAGCTGTTTTTT,CASSPRPGDRAGTGELFF
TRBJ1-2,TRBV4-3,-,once,TGCGCCAGCAGCCAAGAACAGGGTGGTGGCTACACCTTC,CASSQEQGGGYTF
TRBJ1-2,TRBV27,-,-,TGTGCCAGCAGTTTAGAGGGGATAGGGAACTATGGCTACACCTTC,CASSLEGIGNYGYTF
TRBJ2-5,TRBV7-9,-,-,TGTGCCAGCATCCCCGCTAGCGCGGAGGAGACCCAGTACTTC,CASIPASAEETQYF
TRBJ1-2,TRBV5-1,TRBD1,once,TGCGCCAGCAGCGTATCGACAGGGTTGAACTATGGCTACACCTTC,CASSVSTGLNYGYTF
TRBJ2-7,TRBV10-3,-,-,TGTGCCAACGCTGGGACTGGAAGCTCCTACGAGCAGTACTTC,CANAGTGSSYEQYF
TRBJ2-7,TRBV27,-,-,TGTGCCAGCAGTTTCAGTGGCTGGGGGGGCTCCGAGCAGTACTTC,CASSFSGWGGSEQYF
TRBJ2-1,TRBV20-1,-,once,TGCAGTGCTAGGGGACTCAATGAGCAGTTCTTC,CSARGLNEQFF
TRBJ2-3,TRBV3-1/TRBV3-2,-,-,TGTGCCAGCAGCCGAGGAGTTACCGAGGCAGATACGCAGTATTTT,CASSRGVTEADTQYF
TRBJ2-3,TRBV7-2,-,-,TGTGCCAGCAGCTTTGAGGGGGCCGTACTAGCGGCTAGCACAGATACGCAGTATTTT,CASSFEGAVLAASTDTQYF
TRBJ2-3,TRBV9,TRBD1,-,TGTGCCAGCAGCCCACGACAGGGCCAACTCGCAGATACGCAGTATTTT,CASSPRQGQLADTQYF
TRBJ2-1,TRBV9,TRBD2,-,TGTGCCAGCAGCATAGCGGGAGGGTCCTACAATGAGCAGTTCTTC,CASSIAGGSYNEQFF
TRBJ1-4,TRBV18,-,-,TGTGCCAGCTCACCAAGCAACACCGGGGGGGAAAAACTGTTTTTT,CASSPSNTGGEKLFF
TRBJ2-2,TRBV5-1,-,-,TGCGCCAGCAGCCCGCAGGGGCCGAGAACCGGGGAGCTGTTTTTT,CASSPQGPRTGELFF
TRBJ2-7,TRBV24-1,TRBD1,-,TGTGCCACCAGTTGGGACAGGGGCACCTACGAGCAGTACTTC,CATSWDRGTYEQYF
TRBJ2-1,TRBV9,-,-,TGTGCCAGCAGCGTAGAACCGGGAGTGGACAATGAGCAGTTCTTC,CASSVEPGVDNEQFF
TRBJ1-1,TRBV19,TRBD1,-,TGTGCCAGTAGTACCAGGGGGCTGGAAGCTTTCTTT,CASSTRGLEAFF
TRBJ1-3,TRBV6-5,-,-,TGTGCCAGCACCACAGGTGACAGGGGAAACACCATATATTTT,CASTTGDRGNTIYF
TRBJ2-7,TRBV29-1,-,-,TGCAGCGTGGAAAGGGCGGGCGACGAGCAGTACTTC,CSVERAGDEQYF